Following are 20 T cell receptor beta chains from one sample sequenced in a study of blood T cell repertoires in COVID-19. Some clones are missing from TCRdb's copy, which holds only in-frame ones; the method was immunoSEQ multiplex PCR. The sample lists approximately 180,000 clones; 70% to 85% were seen once. The sample taken for sequencing was PBMCs or T cells enriched from blood (not recorded which). The receptors stem from a woman aged 50 to 60 who had recovered from COVID-19.

This clone has at least ten counts. The rearrangement uses TRBV7-8 and TRBJ2-5, with D perhaps TRBD1 (6 bases). V lost 1 base and J 3 bases, leaving 6 bases between the germline ends. The CDR3 contains 13 residues. Germline V gives CDR1 SGHVS, CDR2 FQNEAQ. DNA of the CDR3: TGTGCCAGCAGCTTAGACAGGGAAGAGACCCAGTACTTC. Translating it yields CASSLDREETQYF.

The chain combines TRBV5-1 with TRBJ1-4; no clear D. Germline CDR1 reads SGHRS; CDR2 reads YFSETQ. The CDR3 runs to 14 residues. V gave up 6 bases and J gave up 7 bases, with 16 bases separating them. CDR3: CASMPQPGGEKLFF. CDR3 coding DNA: TGCGCCAGCATGCCGCAACCAGGAGGTGAAAAACTGTTTTTT.

This chain links TRBV3-1 (or the pseudogene TRBV3-2) with TRBJ2-1; the match to TRBD2 covers 14 bases. Per germline, CDR1 LGHDT and CDR2 YNNKEL (reference sequence). V was pared by 4 bases and J by 0 bases, with 11 bases of the junction left unmatched. The CDR3 has 20 amino acids. CDR3 sequence (DNA): TGTGCCAGCAGCCCTAGGGGGGGACTAGCGGGAGAGTTCTCCTACAATGAGCAGTTCTTC. This translates into CASSPRGGLAGEFSYNEQFF.

This clone was detected only once. The chain links TRBV28 to TRBJ1-5; 9 bases match TRBD1. J gave up 7 bases and V 10 bases, and 5 bases lay outside the gene matches. Germline V lookup: CDR1 MDHEN, CDR2 SYDVKM. The CDR3 has 12 residues. The CDR3 region has the DNA TGTGCCACCACAGGGGGCGACCAGCCCCAGCATTTT. Translation gives CATTGGDQPQHF. The whole variable domain, remainder taken from reference TRBV28 and TRBJ1-5, is DVKVTQSSRYLVKRTGEKVFLECVQDMDHENMFWYRQDPGLGLRLIYFSYDVKMKEKGDIPEGYSVSREKKERFSLILESASTNQTSMYLCATTGGDQPQHFGDGTRLSIL.

This rearrangement joins TRBV11-3 to TRBJ2-1; D is unresolved. Between the trimmed V and J ends, which lost 0 bases and 9 bases, there was a span of 6 bases. The germline V gene encodes CDR1 SGHNT and CDR2 YENEEA. This CDR3 has 12 amino acids. The CDR3 is CASSLDTGEQFF. Written as DNA, the CDR3 is TGTGCCAGCAGCTTAGATACTGGTGAGCAGTTCTTC.

The chain recombines TRBV6-1 with TRBJ1-5, with D perhaps matching TRBD1 (6 bases). The CDR3 length is 13 residues. The V and J ends lost 6 bases and 7 bases respectively, with 13 bases between them. Germline V gene data show CDR1 as MNHNS and CDR2 as SASEGT. The CDR3 coding sequence is TGTGCCAGCAGGGAACGGGGGGGCCAGCCCCAGCATTTT. Protein sequence: CASRERGGQPQHF.

The chain joins TRBV27 to TRBJ2-3, with 7 bases matching TRBD2. CDR1 MNHEY and CDR2 SMNVEV come from the germline V gene (reference sequence). The CDR3 contains 16 residues. Trimming took 4 bases from V and 6 from J; bases not matched to a gene: 13. DNA for the CDR3: TGTGCCAGCAGTTGGCGGGGCGGCGGGAGACTCGATACGCAGTATTTT. Translating gives CASSWRGGGRLDTQYF.

This chain joins TRBV5-1 and TRBJ2-1, with TRBD1 matching 10 bases. Germline V gene sequence: CDR1 SGHRS, CDR2 YFSETQ. Germline trimming cut 4 bases from V and 8 bases from J; bases unmatched to any gene: 9. The CDR3 loop spans 15 amino acids. The DNA of the CDR3 is TGCGCCAGCAGCCCCGACAGGGGGCTTGGTGATGAGCAGTTCTTC. Translation: CASSPDRGLGDEQFF. Full variable domain (missing parts from reference TRBV5-1 and TRBJ2-1): KAGVTQTPRYLIKTRGQQVTLSCSPISGHRSVSWYQQTPGQGLQFLFEYFSETQRNKGNFPGRFSGRQFSNSRSEMNVSTLELGDSALYLCASSPDRGLGDEQFFGPGTRLTVL.

This chain joins TRBV5-1 and TRBJ2-7, with 7 bases lining up with TRBD1. V lost 0 bases and J lost 2; bases outside the gene matches: 5. Germline CDR1 and CDR2: SGHRS and YFSETQ. This CDR3 region has 15 residues. The CDR3 sequence is CASSLGQGDPYEQYF. CDR3 DNA sequence: TGCGCCAGCAGCTTGGGGCAGGGGGACCCCTACGAGCAGTACTTC.

This clone was recorded only once. The gene calls are TRBV19 and TRBJ1-1, with a tentative D call TRBD1 (5 bases). This CDR3 is built from 15 residues. Trimming left V 2 bases short and J 4 bases short, with 14 bases between. Germline V lookup: CDR1 LNHDA, CDR2 SQIVND (reference sequence). CDR3 sequence (DNA): TGTGCCAGTAGTATAACCTCAGGGAAGGGCACTGAAGCTTTCTTT. This codes for CASSITSGKGTEAFF.

The chain joins TRBV18 to TRBJ2-7, with 12 nucleotides matching TRBD2. V trimming: 3 bases; J trimming: 4 bases; junction bases outside the gene matches: 10. Germline-derived CDR1 and CDR2 are KGHSH and LQKENI. CDR3 size: 17 residues. CDR3 protein: CASSPWTSGDWNYEQYF. CDR3 in DNA: TGTGCCAGCTCACCCTGGACTAGCGGGGATTGGAATTACGAGCAGTACTTC.

The rearrangement links TRBV5-4 to TRBJ1-1; a possible D gene is TRBD1 (5 bases). The germline CDR1 and CDR2 sequences are SGHNT and YYREEE (reference sequence). V was shortened by 0 bases and J by 8 bases, with 11 bases between the two germline ends. This CDR3 has 13 residues. This CDR3 is CASSLEVGPEAFF. In nucleotides, the CDR3 is TGTGCCAGCAGCTTGGAAGTGGGGCCCGAAGCTTTCTTT.

The V call is TRBV5-1, the J call TRBJ1-2; D remains unclear. In germline, CDR1 is SGHRS, CDR2 YFSETQ. Between the trimmed V and J ends, which lost 4 bases and 4 bases, there was a span of 11 bases. The CDR3 runs to 13 residues. The CDR3 loop is CASSVDLSYGYTF. The CDR3 region has the DNA TGCGCCAGCAGCGTGGACCTTAGCTATGGCTACACCTTC.

This chain uses TRBV4-2 with TRBJ2-5, with 13 bases lining up with TRBD2. The CDR3 loop spans 16 amino acids. CDR1 is LGHNA, CDR2 YNFKEQ, per germline. V shed 1 base and J 5 bases; nucleotides not matched to a gene: 4. CDR3 amino acids: CASSQGTSGSLETQYF. CDR3 DNA: TGTGCCAGCAGCCAAGGGACTAGCGGGAGTTTGGAGACCCAGTACTTC.

The gene calls are TRBV7-3 and TRBJ2-3; possibly TRBD2 for D (6 bases). The CDR3 loop spans 16 amino acids. Looked up from germline, CDR1 is SGHTA and CDR2 is FQGTGA. Trimming stripped 1 base from V and 0 bases from J, with 11 bases between. The CDR3 DNA is TGTGCCAGCAGCTTAAATCCTAGCGCTAGCACAGATACGCAGTATTTT. Residues: CASSLNPSASTDTQYF.

This clone has only a few counts. J is TRBJ2-2 and V is TRBV21-1; TRBD2 is the table's D call and was not checked against the DNA. TRBV21-1 is a recognized pseudogene. The CDR3 contains 16 residues. The DNA of the CDR3 is TGTGCCAGCCGACCCCGATCGACGGGCGGGACCGGGGAGCTGTTTTTT. This encodes CASRPRSTGGTGELFF.

The chain carries TRBV4-3 and TRBJ2-7; TRBD2 aligns across 8 bases. The CDR3 is 16 amino acids. V trimming: 7 bases; J trimming: 0 bases; junction bases outside the gene matches: 11. In germline, CDR1 is LGHNA, CDR2 YSLEER. Written as DNA, the CDR3 is TGCGCCAGCACTGCAATGGGGCGGGAGGTCTCCTACGAGCAGTACTTC. This sequence encodes CASTAMGREVSYEQYF.

The table lists this clone with a few counts. This rearrangement joins TRBV3-1 (or the pseudogene TRBV3-2) to TRBJ2-3, with 8 positions matching TRBD2. CDR3 length: 16 amino acids. V dropped 0 bases and J dropped 4; count of bases not matched to a gene: 6. Germline V gives CDR1 LGHDT, CDR2 YNNKEL (reference sequence). CDR3 loop: CASSQDPSGGADTQYF. The CDR3 coding sequence is TGTGCCAGCAGCCAAGACCCCAGCGGGGGTGCAGATACGCAGTATTTT.

The chain recombines TRBV7-6 with TRBJ2-5; D perhaps matches TRBD2 (7 bases). CDR1 is SGHVS and CDR2 is FNYEAQ in the germline V gene. This CDR3 is built from 15 residues. V dropped 5 bases and J dropped 5 bases, with 18 bases sitting between them. CDR3 region: CASSGKSGGSETQYF. In DNA form, the CDR3 reads TGTGCCAGCAGCGGGAAATCGGGGGGCTCGGAGACCCAGTACTTC. The full variable domain, its missing parts supplied by reference TRBV7-6 and TRBJ2-5, is GAGVSQSPRYKVTKRGQDVALRCDPISGHVSLYWYRQALGQGPEFLTYFNYEAQQDKSGLPNDRFSAERPEGSISTLTIQRTEQRDSAMYRCASSGKSGGSETQYFGPGTRLLVL.

The rearrangement uses TRBV11-2 and TRBJ2-5; 8 nucleotides line up with TRBD1. The germline gives CDR1 SGHAT, CDR2 FQNNGV. The CDR3 is made up of 15 amino acids. Unmatched junction bases numbered 8, after V lost 3 bases and J lost 5 bases. CDR3 DNA sequence: TGTGCCAGCAGCTTGGGCGGACAGGGCGGGGAGACCCAGTACTTC. Protein: CASSLGGQGGETQYF.